A selection of T cell receptor beta chains follows, all from one sample in a study of OX40 agonist ivuxolimab in advanced cancers. Profiling relied on immunoSEQ multiplex PCR, and the TCRdb table lists in-frame clones only, not all of them. Among under 90,000 clones listed, nearly 90% were seen once. Specimen: CD4+ or CD8+ T cells sorted from blood, collected in a trial of the OX40 agonist ivuxolimab. Source of these receptors: an adult with an advanced solid tumor such as melanoma, head and neck, liver or kidney cancer. CDR3s leave out the opening cysteine and the closing phenylalanine or tryptophan. Fields, in order: clone size, V gene, J gene, CDR3 protein. Some rows have no size entry. The others give once, few or many, or a class for an expanded clone.

.,TRBV4-1,TRBJ2-4,ASSLPTAPQNIQY
once,TRBV4-2,TRBJ2-3,ASSPSMRDPQRDTDTQY
.,TRBV10-3,TRBJ2-3,AISELNPTTDTQY
once,TRBV27,TRBJ1-1,ASSLYRRNTEAF
.,TRBV27,TRBJ2-5,ASSSSSLAGGPRETQY
.,TRBV10-3,TRBJ1-5,AISSGQVDQPQH
.,TRBV6-1,TRBJ1-1,AMGRTVNTEAF
.,TRBV6-6,TRBJ1-3,ASSYSSGSSGNTIY
.,TRBV10-3,TRBJ2-7,AISESGSRKEYEQY
.,TRBV29-1,TRBJ2-1,SVDRGTYNEQF
few,TRBV2,TRBJ1-1,ASSEQGTEAF
.,TRBV7-2,TRBJ1-6,ASSSGQGGNSPLH
few,TRBV30,TRBJ1-1,AWRPRGGTEAF
.,TRBV19,TRBJ2-5,ATSVLGETQY
.,TRBV15,TRBJ1-2,ATSRDSTGPYYGYT
once,TRBV6-6,TRBJ2-1,ASSPQGYNEQF
few,TRBV30,TRBJ1-2,ALGGGYT
.,TRBV7-9,TRBJ1-1,ASSPSWYTNTEAF
.,TRBV2,TRBJ1-2,ASSPSGTGGPFNYGYT
.,TRBV5-1,TRBJ2-1,ASSPGDYHGNEQF
.,TRBV5-1,TRBJ2-2,ASSIWDSASVNTGELF
.,TRBV5-4,TRBJ2-3,ASGGVSTDTQY
once,TRBV7-2,TRBJ1-6,ASSPAGQINSPLH
.,TRBV5-3,TRBJ2-2,ASSYGQGVTGELF
.,TRBV19,TRBJ1-2,ASSIVGTGGSYGYT
once,TRBV5-1,TRBJ2-1,ASSLAESLTRYSYNEQF
.,TRBV12-5,TRBJ1-2,ASGPSLPRYGYT
many,TRBV6-1,TRBJ2-7,ASSEYPSSYEQY
.,TRBV28,TRBJ2-7,ASTGTLSYEQY
.,TRBV28,TRBJ2-7,ASTKRASYEQY
few,TRBV29-1,TRBJ1-1,SVGGQGKTEAF
.,TRBV2,TRBJ2-2,ASLLRLAGSGELF
.,TRBV5-1,TRBJ1-2,ASSSTANYGYT
.,TRBV5-1,TRBJ2-7,ASSSRGAYLSYEQY
.,TRBV11-2,TRBJ2-5,ASSTAGGYQETQY